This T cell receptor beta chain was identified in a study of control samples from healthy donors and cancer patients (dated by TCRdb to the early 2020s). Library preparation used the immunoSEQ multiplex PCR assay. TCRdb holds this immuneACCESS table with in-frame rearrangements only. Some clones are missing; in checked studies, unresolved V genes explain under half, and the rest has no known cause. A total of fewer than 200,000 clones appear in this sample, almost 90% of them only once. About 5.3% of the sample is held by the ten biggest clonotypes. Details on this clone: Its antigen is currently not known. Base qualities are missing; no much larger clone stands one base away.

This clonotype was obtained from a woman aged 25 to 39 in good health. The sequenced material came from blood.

The bases read TGTGCCAGCAGTTCCCCCCGGGGCACTGAAGCTTTCTTT. This translates into CASSSPRGTEAFF. The chain links TRBV6-5 with TRBJ1-1, with no confident D gene call. Looking up the germline V gene yields CDR1 MNHEY and CDR2 SVGAGI. The junction shows trimming of 4 bases on V and 4 bases on J, plus 10 bases between the germline ends. The CDR3 runs 13 residues from the cysteine to the phenylalanine. Here the CDR3 DNA is all that survives: 39 bases in frame from base 1.